This T cell receptor (beta chain) comes out of a study of cytomegalovirus exposure and HLA in healthy donors. General observations from the study: Upon later analysis, HLA-associated TCR beta chains proved more clonally expanded than other, equally common chains. Researchers left out some V segments, among them TRBV6-2 and TRBV6-3, as indistinguishable. A later analysis reportedly found fewer N-insertions in an Asian-associated ancestry cluster than the roughly 670-donor mean.

CDR1 is MNHEY and CDR2 is SMNVEV in the germline V gene (reference sequence). CDR3 length: 14 residues. V lost 3 bases, J lost 0 bases, and 8 bases lay in between. Researchers ran the PCR with 60 Vbeta and 13 Jbeta primers. Profiled with immunoSEQ multiplex PCR; TCRdb holds only in-frame clones, not every one. The sample consists of about 100,000 clones, about 74% of them appearing once. Worth noting for this clone: As yet, its antigen is unknown.

Sequenced input: PBMCs. This chain connects TRBV27 to TRBJ1-1; D unresolved. This receptor was taken from a woman between 40 and 50 years old in good health and CMV-seropositive. The CDR3 loop reads CASSFSTVNTEAFF. The CDR3 region has the DNA TGTGCCAGCAGTTTCTCCACGGTGAACACTGAAGCTTTCTTT.